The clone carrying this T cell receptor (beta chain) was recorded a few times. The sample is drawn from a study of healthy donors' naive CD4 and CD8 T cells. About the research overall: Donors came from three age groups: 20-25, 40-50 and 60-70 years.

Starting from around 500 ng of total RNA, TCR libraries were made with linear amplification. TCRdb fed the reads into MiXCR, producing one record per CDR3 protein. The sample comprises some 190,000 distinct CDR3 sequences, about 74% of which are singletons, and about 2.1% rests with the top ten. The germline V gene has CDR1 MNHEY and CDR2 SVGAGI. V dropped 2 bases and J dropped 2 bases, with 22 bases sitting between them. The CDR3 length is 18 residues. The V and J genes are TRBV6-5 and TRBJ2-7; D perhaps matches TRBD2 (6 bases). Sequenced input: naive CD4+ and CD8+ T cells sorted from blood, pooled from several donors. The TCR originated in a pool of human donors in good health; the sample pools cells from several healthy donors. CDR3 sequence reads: CASSYLVASGRGTYEQYF. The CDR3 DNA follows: TGTGCCAGCAGTTACCTGGTAGCCTCGGGACGGGGGACCTACGAGCAGTACTTC.